The 21 T cell receptor beta chains listed next were all sequenced from one sample in a study of blood T cells in healthy people across ages. The second PCR ran about 6 to 12 cycles with a sample-barcoded 5' primer and J-beta primers. Each CDR3 protein gets one entry after TCRdb re-called the 5' RACE reads with MiXCR. This table has over a million distinct CDR3 sequences, roughly 40% appearing once. Sequencing was done on a sample of blood. These receptor sequences come from a woman aged 18 to 35 in good health.

This clonotype was detected once. The chain couples TRBV3-1 to TRBJ1-2; D unresolved. The CDR3 loop spans 14 amino acids. Deletions cut 6 bases from V and 4 bases from J, with 15 bases between. Germline CDR1 LGHDT, CDR2 YNNKEL (reference sequence). The CDR3 region is CASRISGRPYGYTF. In DNA form, the CDR3 reads TGTGCCAGCAGAATAAGCGGACGGCCCTATGGCTACACCTTC.

V and J are TRBV9 and TRBJ1-2; 7 positions match TRBD1. Trimming at V came to 3 bases and at J to 2 bases, leaving 7 bases not matched to a gene. This CDR3 comprises 15 residues. CDR1 SGDLS and CDR2 YYNGEE come from the germline V gene. The CDR3 region is CASSGYRDRNYGYTF. In nucleotides, the CDR3 is TGTGCCAGCAGCGGATACCGGGACAGAAACTATGGCTACACCTTC.

The chain joins TRBV29-1 to TRBJ1-1; D is unclear. Trimming left V 4 bases short and J 4 bases short, with 13 bases between. Germline V gene sequence: CDR1 SQVTM, CDR2 ANQGSEA. The CDR3 is made up of 13 amino acids. Here the CDR3 reads CSVGRRGGTEAFF. CDR3 nucleotides: TGCAGCGTTGGCAGGCGGGGAGGCACTGAAGCTTTCTTT.

This clonotype has just a few counts. This chain uses TRBV9 with TRBJ2-1; D unresolved. The CDR3 totals 14 residues. Trimming removed 4 bases at V and 9 bases at J, with 17 bases between. CDR1 and CDR2 from the germline V gene are SGDLS and YYNGEE. The CDR3 nucleotides are TGTGCCAGCAGCCTGGGTCTGTGGGTTCGTGAGCAGTTCTTC. Protein: CASSLGLWVREQFF. The full variable domain, its missing parts supplied by reference TRBV9 and TRBJ2-1, is DSGVTQTPKHLITATGQRVTLRCSPRSGDLSVYWYQQSLDQGLQFLIQYYNGEERAKGNILERFSAQQFPDLHSELNLSSLELGDSALYFCASSLGLWVREQFFGPGTRLTVL.

The chain employs TRBV28 and TRBJ2-5; 8 bases are shared with TRBD1. Germline trimming cut 2 bases from V and 6 bases from J; bases unmatched to any gene: 2. The CDR3 is 13 amino acids. Germline CDR1 is MDHEN and CDR2 is SYDVKM. CDR3 DNA: TGTGCCAGCAGTTTACAGGGGGCGCAGACCCAGTACTTC. It codes for CASSLQGAQTQYF.

The rearrangement uses TRBV30 and TRBJ1-2; D might be TRBD1 (5 bases). This CDR3 comprises 12 residues. Germline CDR1 is GTSNPN and CDR2 is SVGIG (reference sequence). V lost 0 bases and J 8 bases, leaving 10 bases between the germline ends. CDR3 in DNA: TGTGCCTGGAGTGTACAGGCCGTAGGCTACACCTTC. It codes for CAWSVQAVGYTF.

V gene TRBV25-1 combines with J gene TRBJ1-2; D unclear. The CDR3 spans 13 residues. CDR1 is MGHDK, CDR2 SYGVNS, per germline. V dropped 1 base and J dropped 7 bases, with 10 bases sitting between them. In nucleotides, the CDR3 is TGTGCCAGCAGTGAATTCTTTTCTGGTGGCTACACCTTC. Its translation: CASSEFFSGGYTF.

Only a few counts were recorded for this clonotype. The rearrangement joins TRBV7-8 to TRBJ2-5; a possible D gene is TRBD1 (5 bases). Trimming stripped 5 bases from V and 4 bases from J, with 11 bases between. Germline CDR1 is SGHVS and CDR2 is FQNEAQ. CDR3 length equals 13 residues. Here the CDR3 reads CASSLRVGETQYF. CDR3 nucleotide sequence: TGTGCCAGCAGCCTCAGGGTAGGAGAGACCCAGTACTTC.

This chain links TRBV10-2 with TRBJ2-5; D gene unclear. V was trimmed by 1 base and J by 3 bases, leaving 9 bases between them. From germline, CDR1 is WSHSY and CDR2 SAAADI. The CDR3 is made up of 14 amino acids. As DNA, the CDR3 is TGCGCCAGCAGTGAGTGGGCTAAAGAAGAGACCCAGTACTTC. This sequence encodes CASSEWAKEETQYF.

This clonotype came up a few times. The gene calls are TRBV7-6 and TRBJ2-1, with D perhaps matching TRBD1 (5 bases). The length of the CDR3 is 15 residues. V gave up 2 bases and J gave up 3 bases, with 11 bases separating them. Looked up from germline, CDR1 is SGHVS and CDR2 is FNYEAQ. CDR3 coding DNA: TGTGCCAGCAGCTTATTGGACACCATCTACAATGAGCAGTTCTTC. This translates into CASSLLDTIYNEQFF.

The rearrangement links TRBV6-1 to TRBJ2-5; the match to TRBD1 covers 10 bases. CDR1 is MNHNS and CDR2 is SASEGT in the germline V gene. V lost 3 bases and J lost 11; bases outside the gene matches: 12. The CDR3 has 15 residues. The CDR3 DNA sequence: TGTGCCAGCAGTGAGTGGGGACAGGGGTTGGGGGAGCAGTACTTC. This encodes CASSEWGQGLGEQYF.

This clonotype was seen a few times. This chain uses TRBV7-2 with TRBJ2-3, with 8 bases fitting TRBD1. Trimming removed 10 bases from V and 2 bases from J; junction bases left unmatched: 11. The CDR3 is made up of 15 amino acids. The germline CDR1 and CDR2 sequences are SGHTA and FQGNSA. The CDR3, as DNA: TGTGCCATCCGACTGACAGGGGCCCCCACAGATACGCAGTATTTT. It is translated as CAIRLTGAPTDTQYF.

J is TRBJ2-7 and V is TRBV12-3 or TRBV12-4; 8 nucleotides agree with TRBD1. The CDR3 is 15 residues long. Trimming removed 7 bases from V and 7 bases from J; junction bases left unmatched: 15. In nucleotides, the CDR3 is TGTGCCAGCAACCTCCTAGGACAGGGAATGGAGGAGCAGTACTTC. It encodes CASNLLGQGMEEQYF.

This chain joins TRBV6-1 and TRBJ2-5; TRBD2 agrees at 7 bases. The CDR3 runs to 13 residues. Germline values: CDR1 MNHNS, CDR2 SASEGT. The ends lost 5 bases at V and 4 bases at J; junction bases unmatched: 4. The CDR3 loop is CASSFTSVETQYF. DNA of the CDR3: TGTGCCAGCAGTTTCACTAGCGTAGAGACCCAGTACTTC.

The chain carries TRBV5-1 and TRBJ1-1; the D gene is possibly TRBD1 (5 bases). The V gene's germline CDR1 is SGHRS and CDR2 YFSETQ. The CDR3 sequence is 15 residues long. V was cut by 0 bases and J by 0 bases, with 9 bases left in between. CDR3 in DNA: TGCGCCAGCAGCTTGGGACAGTCTCTGAACACTGAAGCTTTCTTT. Translation: CASSLGQSLNTEAFF.

The chain employs TRBV7-8 and TRBJ1-5; no definite D call. In germline, CDR1 is SGHVS, CDR2 FQNEAQ. This CDR3 spans 13 amino acids. Trimming cost V 1 base and J 5 bases, with 6 bases left between them. The CDR3 nucleotides are TGTGCCAGCAGCTTAGTCTCCTATCAGCCCCAGCATTTT. Amino acids: CASSLVSYQPQHF.

This clonotype was detected a few times. The chain has TRBV5-6 and TRBJ2-7; TRBD2 matches at 10 bases. The V and J ends lost 6 bases and 5 bases, in that order; junction bases with no gene match: 2. The CDR3 is 12 amino acids. Looked up from germline, CDR1 is SGHDT and CDR2 is YYEEEE. Here the CDR3 reads CASILAGDEQYF. CDR3 sequence (DNA): TGTGCCAGCATCCTAGCGGGAGACGAGCAGTACTTC.

CDR3 nucleotide sequence: TGTGCCAGCAGGAGGACAGGGTCCTCCTACAATGAGCAGTTCTTC. It encodes CASRRTGSSYNEQFF. The chain has TRBV6-2 or TRBV6-3 and TRBJ2-1; 8 positions agree with TRBD1. In germline, CDR1 is MNHEY, CDR2 SVGEGT. CDR3 length: 15 residues. With 6 bases clipped from V and 0 bases from J, the junction kept 4 bases outside the gene matches.

This sequence joins TRBV3-1 and TRBJ2-3, with D tentatively TRBD1 or TRBD2 (6 bases each). The V gene's germline CDR1 is LGHDT and CDR2 YNNKEL (reference sequence). The CDR3 totals 19 residues. The V end lost 4 bases, the J end lost 0 bases, and 23 bases lay between the germline ends. The CDR3 coding sequence is TGTGCCAGCAGCCCGAAGTTTCTTGGGCGGGACACTAGCACAGATACGCAGTATTTT. It translates to CASSPKFLGRDTSTDTQYF.

The table lists this clonotype with a few counts. This chain uses TRBV9 with TRBJ2-3; 9 nucleotides align to TRBD1. The V and J ends lost 5 bases and 2 bases, in that order; junction bases with no gene match: 6. Looked up from germline, CDR1 is SGDLS and CDR2 is YYNGEE. The CDR3 is 15 residues long. CDR3 residues: CASRATGGHTDTQYF. CDR3 DNA sequence: TGTGCCAGCAGGGCGACAGGGGGTCACACAGATACGCAGTATTTT.

CDR3 loop: CASSHLGRGSGTEAFF. CDR3 in DNA: TGTGCCAGCAGCCACTTAGGGAGGGGTTCGGGCACTGAAGCTTTCTTT. The chain links TRBV7-2 to TRBJ1-1, with D perhaps TRBD1 (5 bases). The CDR3 length is 16 residues. Germline CDR1 is SGHTA and CDR2 is FQGNSA. With 5 bases removed from V and 4 bases from J, the gap between germline ends came to 20 bases.